This passage covers 29 T cell receptor beta chains from one sample sequenced in a study of CD8+CD57+ T cells in acquired aplastic anemia. Genomic DNA, the template, was used for profiling of the TCR beta VDJ and CDR3. TCRdb re-called the reads with MiXCR, one entry per CDR3 protein. The sample shows more than 150,000 distinct CDR3 sequences, about half of them seen only once. Material for sequencing was sorted CD4+, CD8+, or CD8+CD57+ T cells (not recorded which) from PBMCs. The receptors here all came from a human donor in good health.

This clonotype was found a few times. The J gene is TRBJ2-7, the V gene TRBV7-2, with 7 bases identical to TRBD1. With 5 bases clipped from V and 2 bases from J, the junction kept 9 bases outside the gene matches. CDR3 length: 15 residues. CDR1 and CDR2 from the germline V gene are SGHTA and FQGNSA. For the CDR3, the DNA is TGTGCCAGCAGCCGCTTCGGGACAGAGACCTACGAGCAGTACTTC. Encoded protein: CASSRFGTETYEQYF.

V gene TRBV12-3 or TRBV12-4 combines with J gene TRBJ1-5; tentatively, D is TRBD1 (5 bases). The length of the CDR3 is 13 residues. Trimming pared 6 bases from V and 5 bases from J, leaving 11 bases between. Written as DNA, the CDR3 is TGTGCCAGCAGCCTGACAGAGTATCAGCCCCAGCATTTT. It is translated as CASSLTEYQPQHF.

This clonotype was observed many times. This chain joins TRBV4-2 and TRBJ1-5, with TRBD1 matching over 8 bases. V shed 3 bases, J shed 0 bases, and the junction held 10 bases outside the gene matches. This CDR3 contains 18 residues. Germline assignment: CDR1 LGHNA and CDR2 YNFKEQ. The CDR3 is CASSQIFTGQASNQPQHF. The CDR3 region has the DNA TGTGCCAGCAGCCAGATCTTTACGGGACAGGCTAGCAATCAGCCCCAGCATTTT.

The chain is built from TRBV14 and TRBJ1-6; D gene unclear. Germline CDR1 SGHDN, CDR2 FVKESK. The CDR3 has 13 amino acids. Trimming removed 1 base at V and 11 bases at J, with 9 bases between. CDR3 loop: CASSQVRRTPLHF. For the CDR3, the DNA is TGTGCCAGCAGCCAAGTGCGCAGGACACCCCTCCACTTT.

This clonotype appeared many times. The chain links TRBV7-2 to TRBJ1-2; D uncertain. CDR1 is SGHTA and CDR2 is FQGNSA in the germline V gene. This CDR3 is 13 amino acids long. Trimming shortened V by 0 bases and J by 7 bases, and 9 bases separated the two germline ends. CDR3 amino acids: CASSLALRGGYTF. The CDR3 nucleotides read TGTGCCAGCAGCTTAGCTCTGAGAGGTGGCTACACCTTC. Filled out from reference TRBV7-2 and TRBJ1-2, the complete variable domain reads GAGVSQSPSNKVTEKGKDVELRCDPISGHTALYWYRQSLGQGLEFLIYFQGNSAPDKSGLPSDRFSAERTGGSVSTLTIQRTQQEDSAVYLCASSLALRGGYTFGSGTRLTVV.

Concerning this clonotype itself: At one of its ends the junction is not consistent with the germline gene, which may arise from a read error. CDR3 nucleotides: TGTGCCACCAGTGATTTTGTATCAGCGGGAAGCACCGGGGGGCTGTTTTTT. It specifies CATSDFVSAGSTGGLFF. J is TRBJ2-2 and V is TRBV24-1; 7 bases fit TRBD2. Germline V gene data show CDR1 as KGHDR and CDR2 as SFDVKD. CDR3 length: 17 amino acids.

This clonotype has just a few counts. V gene TRBV10-3 combines with J gene TRBJ1-1; the match to TRBD1 covers 9 bases. V dropped 4 bases and J dropped 3; count of bases not matched to a gene: 3. The CDR3 consists of 14 residues. Germline assignment: CDR1 ENHRY and CDR2 SYGVKD. CDR3 residues: CAISGDRVDTEAFF. CDR3 coding DNA: TGTGCCATCAGTGGGGACAGGGTCGACACTGAAGCTTTCTTT.

This clonotype came up a few times. Here the CDR3 reads CSVRWGGGTDTQYF. CDR3 sequence (DNA): TGCAGCGTGCGTTGGGGAGGTGGCACAGATACGCAGTATTTT. The V gene is TRBV29-1, the J gene TRBJ2-3, with D possibly TRBD2 on 6 matching bases. The CDR3 is made up of 14 amino acids. The germline CDR1 and CDR2 sequences are SQVTM and ANQGSEA. The V end was cut by 6 bases, the J end by 1 base, with 14 bases between.

The chain carries TRBV7-2 and TRBJ1-5, with D unresolved. This CDR3 contains 13 residues. The germline V and J ends were trimmed by 1 base and 6 bases, with 7 bases remaining between them. Germline V CDR1 and CDR2: SGHTA, FQGNSA. CDR3 nucleotide sequence: TGTGCCAGCAGCTTAGGGGCCGTTCAGCCCCAGCATTTT. It is translated as CASSLGAVQPQHF.

This clonotype was seen many times. The chain combines TRBV9 with TRBJ2-1; TRBD2 agrees at 7 bases. V lost 3 bases to trimming and J lost 10 bases; unmatched junction nucleotides: 10. Germline CDR1 SGDLS, CDR2 YYNGEE. This CDR3 comprises 14 residues. DNA for the CDR3: TGTGCCAGCAGCGAGACCCCTAGCGGAGCCGAGCAGTTCTTC. Translating gives CASSETPSGAEQFF.

The V call is TRBV4-3, the J call TRBJ1-6; no definite D call. This CDR3 has 14 residues. Germline lookup yields CDR1 LGHNA and CDR2 YSLEER. Trimming shortened V by 0 bases and J by 12 bases, and 12 bases separated the two germline ends. The CDR3 coding sequence is TGCGCCAGCAGCCAAGATCTCGAGGTATTACCCCTCCACTTT. This encodes CASSQDLEVLPLHF.

As regards this clonotype: At one end, the junction sequence differs from germline, possibly due to a read error. The V call is TRBV10-3, the J call TRBJ1-4; D is possibly TRBD1 (5 bases). CDR1 is ENHRY and CDR2 is SYGVKD in the germline V gene. This CDR3 is built from 16 residues. The CDR3 is CAISGGRTTTNEKLLF. The DNA for the CDR3 is TGTGCCATCAGCGGGGGAAGGACAACAACTAATGAAAAACTGCTCTTT.

This chain connects TRBV4-3 to TRBJ1-2; D gene uncertain. Germline CDR1 LGHNA, CDR2 YSLEER. Trimming stripped 1 base from V and 5 bases from J, with 14 bases between. The CDR3 contains 15 residues. CDR3 sequence (DNA): TGCGCCAGCAGCCAAGGGGCTGGGGTCGAATATGGCTACACCTTC. This sequence encodes CASSQGAGVEYGYTF.

This clonotype was recorded many times. The chain joins TRBV11-2 to TRBJ2-5, with 11 nucleotides matching TRBD1. Looked up from germline, CDR1 is SGHAT and CDR2 is FQNNGV. J lost 5 bases, V lost 4 bases, and 9 bases had no gene match. The CDR3 consists of 16 residues. The CDR3 region has the DNA TGTGCCAGCAGCTGGGGAAGGACAGGGGGCACGGAGACCCAGTACTTC. This sequence encodes CASSWGRTGGTETQYF.

This clonotype was seen ten or more times. The V call is TRBV6-1, the J call TRBJ2-7; TRBD1 matches 12 bases. CDR3 length equals 15 residues. V lost 2 bases and J lost 6; bases outside the gene matches: 5. Germline V CDR1 and CDR2: MNHNS, SASEGT. This CDR3 reads CASSENRDRGLEQYF. CDR3 coding DNA: TGTGCCAGCAGTGAAAATCGGGACAGGGGGCTCGAGCAGTACTTC.

This clonotype was counted only a few times. This rearrangement joins TRBV28 to TRBJ2-3; 7 bases agree with TRBD2. There are 13 residues in the CDR3. Looked up from germline, CDR1 is MDHEN and CDR2 is SYDVKM. V was clipped by 6 bases and J by 5 bases; unmatched bases: 5. The CDR3: CASRERGRDTQYF. The CDR3, as DNA: TGTGCCAGCAGAGAGCGGGGCCGAGATACGCAGTATTTT.

This clonotype was picked up a small number of times. The rearrangement uses TRBV24-1 and TRBJ1-2; 10 positions agree with TRBD1. The CDR3 contains 14 residues. CDR1 is KGHDR and CDR2 is SFDVKD in the germline V gene. Unmatched junction bases numbered 1, after V lost 4 bases and J lost 3 bases. The CDR3 DNA sequence: TGTGCCACCAGTGAAGGGACAGGGGACTATGGCTACACCTTC. Translating gives CATSEGTGDYGYTF.

The chain couples TRBV3-1 to TRBJ2-3; 11 bases are shared with TRBD2. The V gene end was trimmed by 4 bases and the J gene end by 5 bases; junction bases not matched to a gene: 5. Per germline, CDR1 LGHDT and CDR2 YNNKEL (reference sequence). CDR3 length equals 15 residues. CDR3 nucleotides: TGTGCCAGCAGCCTTGGACTAGCGGGTCAAGATACGCAGTATTTT. Protein product: CASSLGLAGQDTQYF.

The chain is built from TRBV5-1 and TRBJ2-1; 10 nucleotides agree with TRBD2. The CDR3 consists of 15 residues. Germline CDR1 reads SGHRS; CDR2 reads YFSETQ. V shed 6 bases, J shed 9 bases, and the junction held 12 bases outside the gene matches. The DNA of the CDR3 is TGCGCCAGCATCGCAGCAGCGGGAGGGCCAGGTGAGCAGTTCTTC. Translated, it gives CASIAAAGGPGEQFF.

This clonotype was observed at least ten times. Given a much more abundant clone one base away, this may be a read error. The chain is built from TRBV24-1 and TRBJ2-7; 7 nucleotides agree with TRBD1. This CDR3 is built from 14 residues. Germline lookup yields CDR1 KGHDR and CDR2 SFDVKD. The CDR3 reads CAASDSDRAYEQYF. The CDR3 DNA reads TGTGCCGCCAGTGATTCTGACAGGGCCTACGAGCAGTACTTC.

This clonotype was found many times. This chain uses TRBV20-1 with TRBJ2-2, with D maybe TRBD2 (6 bases). The CDR3 sequence is 13 residues long. V dropped 1 base and J dropped 6 bases, with 9 bases sitting between them. Per the germline V gene, CDR1 is DFQATT and CDR2 is SNEGSKA (reference sequence). CDR3 in amino acids: CSARGTTSGELFF. Written as DNA, the CDR3 is TGCAGTGCTAGAGGGACTACTTCCGGGGAGCTGTTTTTT.

This clonotype was detected ten times or more. J is TRBJ2-3 and V is TRBV4-2; 11 positions match TRBD2. Looked up from germline, CDR1 is LGHNA and CDR2 is YNFKEQ. The ends lost 6 bases at V and 0 bases at J; junction bases unmatched: 11. The CDR3 sequence is 18 residues long. The CDR3 reads CASSRLAGGSSSTDTQYF. CDR3 nucleotide sequence: TGTGCCAGCAGTCGCTTAGCGGGAGGGTCCTCTAGCACAGATACGCAGTATTTT.

The sample holds a few counts of this clonotype. This chain links TRBV18 with TRBJ2-5; 10 positions agree with TRBD2. Unmatched junction bases numbered 10, after V lost 5 bases and J lost 1 base. CDR1 and CDR2 (germline): KGHSH, LQKENI. The CDR3 length is 17 residues. The CDR3 protein is CASSSYAGTSAQETQYF. The CDR3 coding sequence is TGTGCCAGCTCATCTTACGCCGGGACTAGCGCCCAAGAGACCCAGTACTTC.

This chain connects TRBV29-1 to TRBJ2-7, with D tentatively TRBD1 or TRBD2 (6 bases each). V lost 2 bases and J 3 bases, leaving 20 bases between the germline ends. The CDR3 has 16 residues. CDR1 and CDR2 from the germline V gene are SQVTM and ANQGSEA. CDR3 sequence reads: CSVESGGTGGSYEQYF. In DNA, the CDR3 is TGCAGCGTTGAAAGTGGAGGGACTGGGGGCAGCTACGAGCAGTACTTC.

This clonotype was seen more than once but under ten times. The chain links TRBV4-2 to TRBJ2-1; 9 positions match TRBD2. J gave up 7 bases and V 4 bases, and 8 bases lay outside the gene matches. The CDR3 is 15 amino acids. The germline V gene encodes CDR1 LGHNA and CDR2 YNFKEQ. This CDR3 is CASSPYGGRGNEQFF. CDR3 coding DNA: TGTGCCAGCAGCCCCTACGGCGGGAGGGGGAATGAGCAGTTCTTC.

Only a few counts were recorded for this clonotype. Germline and junction disagree at one end, which may indicate a read error. The DNA of the CDR3 is TGCGCCAGCAGCTTGTTAGCGGGAGCGGGCACAGATGCGCAGTATTTT. It translates to CASSLLAGAGTDAQYF. The rearrangement joins TRBV5-1 to TRBJ2-3, with TRBD2 matching over 9 bases. The CDR3 loop spans 16 amino acids. CDR1 SGHRS and CDR2 YFSETQ come from the germline V gene.

This clonotype has just a few counts. The chain is built from TRBV2 and TRBJ2-1; no definite D call. The CDR3 runs to 11 residues. Germline values: CDR1 SNHLY, CDR2 FYNNEI. V lost 2 bases and J 7 bases, leaving 3 bases between the germline ends. CDR3 DNA sequence: TGTGCCAGCAGTGAATGGAATGAGCAGTTCTTC. Its protein product is CASSEWNEQFF.

The chain combines TRBV2 with TRBJ1-4, with D unclear. V lost 6 bases and J lost 2, with 13 bases in between. Looked up from germline, CDR1 is SNHLY and CDR2 is FYNNEI. The CDR3 length is 15 residues. The CDR3 nucleotides are TGTGCCAGCAGCCAGGACTTGGCGACTAATGAAAAACTGTTTTTT. This encodes CASSQDLATNEKLFF.

This clonotype was seen many times. The gene calls are TRBV15 and TRBJ2-1; D perhaps matches TRBD2 (5 bases). This CDR3 has 16 residues. Germline CDR1 LNHNV, CDR2 YYDKDF (reference sequence). Trimming cost V 3 bases and J 0 bases, with 12 bases left between them. DNA of the CDR3: TGTGCCACCAGCAGGTCGGGAAGCCTCTCCTACAATGAGCAGTTCTTC. It yields the protein CATSRSGSLSYNEQFF.